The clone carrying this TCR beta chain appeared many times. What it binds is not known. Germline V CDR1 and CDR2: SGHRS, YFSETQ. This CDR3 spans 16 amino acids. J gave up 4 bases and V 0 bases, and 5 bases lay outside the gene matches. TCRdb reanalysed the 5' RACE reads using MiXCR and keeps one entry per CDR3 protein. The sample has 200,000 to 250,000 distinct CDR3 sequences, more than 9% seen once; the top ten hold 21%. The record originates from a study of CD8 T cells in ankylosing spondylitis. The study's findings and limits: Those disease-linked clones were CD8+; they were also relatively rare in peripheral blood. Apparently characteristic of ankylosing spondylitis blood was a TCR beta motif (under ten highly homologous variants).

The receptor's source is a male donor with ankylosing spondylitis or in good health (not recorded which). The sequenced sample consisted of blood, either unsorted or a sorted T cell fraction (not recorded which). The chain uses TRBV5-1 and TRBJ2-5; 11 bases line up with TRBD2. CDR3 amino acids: CASSLVGTSGPETQYF. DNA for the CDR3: TGCGCCAGCAGCTTGGTAGGGACTAGCGGACCAGAGACCCAGTACTTC.